This entry lists 15 T cell receptor beta chains sequenced from one sample in a study of graft-versus-host responses after intestinal transplantation (dated by TCRdb to the early 2020s). The sample's time point label, in plain terms: cells obtained before transplantation from donor or recipient. These receptors are not linked to any known antigen. Receptor amplification or capture employed the immunoSEQ multiplex PCR assay. In its TCRdb copy, this immuneACCESS table keeps in-frame sequences only and misses some clones. Where compared with another copy, unresolved V genes explain less than half of these, and the others have no known cause. The sample data list fewer than 130,000 clones, and approximately 92% of these were observed just once. 0.4% to 0.55% of the sample rests with the top ten. Sequenced material: unstimulated CD8+ T cells sorted from spleen or lymph node cells, taken before intestinal transplant. These receptor sequences come from a human donor who received an intestinal transplant.

The chain recombines TRBV19 with TRBJ2-1, with unresolved D. Trimming pared 3 bases from V and 8 bases from J, leaving 14 bases between. This CDR3 has 14 residues. The germline CDR1 and CDR2 sequences are LNHDA and SQIVND (reference sequence). CDR3 protein: CASSIPGRSDEQFF. The DNA of the CDR3 is TGTGCCAGTAGTATTCCAGGCCGATCGGATGAGCAGTTCTTC.

The rearrangement uses TRBV11-2 and TRBJ2-3, with 8 bases matching TRBD2. V was clipped by 6 bases and J by 0 bases; unmatched bases: 8. This CDR3 region has 16 residues. Germline V gene lookup returns CDR1 SGHAT and CDR2 FQNNGV. In nucleotides, the CDR3 is TGTGCCAGCAGACTAACTAGCGGAACTAGCACAGATACGCAGTATTTT. Translating gives CASRLTSGTSTDTQYF.

The gene calls are TRBV27 and TRBJ2-5, with D unclear. Germline CDR1 MNHEY, CDR2 SMNVEV (reference sequence). Trimming pared 3 bases from V and 4 bases from J, leaving 18 bases between. The CDR3 has 16 amino acids. Here the CDR3 reads CASSFTVMERRETQYF. CDR3 sequence (DNA): TGTGCCAGCAGTTTTACGGTAATGGAGCGTAGAGAGACCCAGTACTTC.

The chain links TRBV7-9 to TRBJ2-7; D possibly corresponds to TRBD1 (6 bases). Germline V gene lookup returns CDR1 SEHNR and CDR2 FQNEAQ (reference sequence). This CDR3 region has 14 residues. Trimming pared 2 bases from V and 3 bases from J, leaving 11 bases between. The CDR3 reads CASSLPGDIYEQYF. The CDR3, as DNA: TGTGCCAGCAGCTTACCAGGGGACATCTACGAGCAGTACTTC. The whole variable domain, filled in from reference TRBV7-9 and TRBJ2-7, reads DTGVSQNPRHKITKRGQNVTFRCDPISEHNRLYWYRQTLGQGPEFLTYFQNEAQLEKSRLLSDRFSAERPKGSFSTLEIQRTEQGDSAMYLCASSLPGDIYEQYFGPGTRLTVT.

The chain combines TRBV21-1 with TRBJ2-7. TRBV21-1 is a recognized pseudogene. The CDR3 spans 17 residues. Here the CDR3 reads CASSKREWDGTSYEQYF. The CDR3 DNA sequence: TGTGCCAGCAGCAAAAGGGAATGGGACGGTACCTCCTACGAGCAGTACTTC.

The genes are TRBV27 and TRBJ2-1; TRBD2 matches at 10 bases. Germline V gives CDR1 MNHEY, CDR2 SMNVEV (reference sequence). The CDR3 consists of 14 residues. V shed 7 bases, J shed 2 bases, and the junction held 2 bases outside the gene matches. CDR3 sequence reads: CASTSGSPYNEQFF. DNA of the CDR3: TGTGCCAGCACTAGCGGGAGCCCCTACAATGAGCAGTTCTTC.

This chain links TRBV4-1 with TRBJ1-2, with D unresolved. The germline CDR1 and CDR2 sequences are MGHRA and YSYEKL. The CDR3 runs to 15 residues. V was shortened by 0 bases and J by 4 bases, with 12 bases between the two germline ends. CDR3 amino acids: CASSQEEGFGYGYTF. CDR3 nucleotides: TGCGCCAGCAGCCAAGAGGAAGGGTTTGGCTATGGCTACACCTTC.

The chain is built from TRBV14 and TRBJ2-1; unclear D gene. Looked up from germline, CDR1 is SGHDN and CDR2 is FVKESK. The CDR3 length is 15 residues. V lost 0 bases, J lost 6 bases, and 12 bases lay in between. DNA of the CDR3: TGTGCCAGCAGCCAAGAACAGCTTCTCGTCAATGAGCAGTTCTTC. Protein: CASSQEQLLVNEQFF.

The chain carries TRBV15 and TRBJ1-2; D is uncertain. V lost 0 bases to trimming and J lost 4 bases, with 9 bases between them. Germline V lookup: CDR1 LNHNV, CDR2 YYDKDF (reference sequence). The CDR3 is 14 residues long. DNA of the CDR3: TGTGCCACCAGCAGAGATAGAGGGAGCTATGGCTACACCTTC. Its translation: CATSRDRGSYGYTF.

CDR3 coding DNA: TGTGCCTACTCCGGGACCCTTCCGGATACGCAGTATTTT. This translates into CAYSGTLPDTQYF. The chain is built from TRBV30 and TRBJ2-3; the D gene could be TRBD1 or TRBD2 (5 bases each). Per the germline V gene, CDR1 is GTSNPN and CDR2 is SVGIG (reference sequence). This CDR3 contains 13 residues. The V and J ends lost 7 bases and 6 bases respectively, with 17 bases between them.

V and J are TRBV6-5 and TRBJ1-2, with D possibly TRBD1 on 6 matching bases. Germline V gene lookup returns CDR1 MNHEY and CDR2 SVGAGI. Trimming took off 6 bases at V and 7 bases at J, with 12 bases between the two ends. This CDR3 comprises 12 residues. The CDR3 nucleotides read TGTGCCAGCAGCGGTACAGGGTCTGGCTACACCTTC. It yields the protein CASSGTGSGYTF.

The chain employs TRBV29-1 and TRBJ2-3; D ambiguous. The V gene lost 6 bases and the J gene lost 0 bases, with 7 bases spanning the gap. The length of the CDR3 is 12 residues. Germline assignment: CDR1 SQVTM and CDR2 ANQGSEA. This chain's CDR3 is CSVPLSTDTQYF. CDR3 bases: TGCAGCGTCCCCCTAAGCACAGATACGCAGTATTTT.

V gene TRBV11-3 combines with J gene TRBJ2-1, with D possibly being TRBD2 (6 bases). The CDR3 length is 19 residues. Germline assignment: CDR1 SGHNT and CDR2 YENEEA. Trimming removed 7 bases from V and 4 bases from J, with 29 bases in between. The CDR3 spells CASTPCGASAYAYYNEQFF. The CDR3 coding sequence is TGTGCCAGCACCCCGTGCGGGGCTAGCGCCTATGCGTATTACAATGAGCAGTTCTTC.

The gene calls are TRBV6-4 and TRBJ2-7; no clear D gene. CDR1 is MRHNA and CDR2 is SNTAGT in the germline V gene. This CDR3 is built from 10 residues. V was trimmed by 7 bases and J by 3 bases, leaving 4 bases between them. The CDR3 DNA follows: TGTGCCAGCAAGGTCTACGAGCAGTACTTC. As protein: CASKVYEQYF.

V usage is TRBV27 and J usage is TRBJ2-7, with a tentative D call TRBD2 (7 bases). There are 14 residues in the CDR3. The V gene's germline CDR1 is MNHEY and CDR2 SMNVEV (reference sequence). The ends were cut back, 8 bases at V and 6 bases at J, with 20 bases in the middle. CDR3 in amino acids: CASSSLGGGGEQYF. The CDR3 DNA reads TGTGCCAGCTCTTCACTGGGGGGGGGCGGCGAGCAGTACTTC.